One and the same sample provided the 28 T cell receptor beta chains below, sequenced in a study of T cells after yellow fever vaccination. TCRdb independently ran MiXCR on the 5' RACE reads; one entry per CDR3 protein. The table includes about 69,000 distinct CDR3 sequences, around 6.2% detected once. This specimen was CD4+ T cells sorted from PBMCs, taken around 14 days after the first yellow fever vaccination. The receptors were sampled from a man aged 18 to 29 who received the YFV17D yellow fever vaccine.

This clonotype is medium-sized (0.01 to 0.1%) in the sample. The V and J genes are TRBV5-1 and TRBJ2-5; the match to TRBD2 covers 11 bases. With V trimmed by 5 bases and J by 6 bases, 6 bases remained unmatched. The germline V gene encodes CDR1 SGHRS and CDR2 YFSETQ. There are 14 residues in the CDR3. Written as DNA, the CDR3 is TGCGCCAGCAGGACCGGACTAGCGGGCCAGACCCAGTACTTC. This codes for CASRTGLAGQTQYF.

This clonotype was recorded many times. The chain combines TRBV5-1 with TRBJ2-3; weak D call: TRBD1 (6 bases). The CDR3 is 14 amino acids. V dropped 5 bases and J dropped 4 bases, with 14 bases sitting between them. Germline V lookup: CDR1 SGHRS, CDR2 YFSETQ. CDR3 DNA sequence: TGCGCCAGCAGACTAGGGGGAGCGTCAGATACGCAGTATTTT. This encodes CASRLGGASDTQYF.

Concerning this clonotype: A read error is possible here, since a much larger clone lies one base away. CDR3 amino acids: CVSRPGQRPGANVLTF. The CDR3, as DNA: TGTGTCAGCAGACCTGGACAGCGGCCTGGGGCCAACGTCCTGACTTTC. The chain carries TRBV3-1 and TRBJ2-6; possible D gene TRBD1, 6 bases. The germline V gene has CDR1 LGHDT and CDR2 YNNKEL (reference sequence). CDR3 size: 16 residues.

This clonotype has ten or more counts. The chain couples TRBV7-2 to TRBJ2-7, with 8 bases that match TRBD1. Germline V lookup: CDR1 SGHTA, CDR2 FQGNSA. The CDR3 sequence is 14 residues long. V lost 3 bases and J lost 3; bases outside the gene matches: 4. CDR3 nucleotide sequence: TGTGCCAGCAGCTTCCGGACAGGGTACTACGAGCAGTACTTC. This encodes CASSFRTGYYEQYF. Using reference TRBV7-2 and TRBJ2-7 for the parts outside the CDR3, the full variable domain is GAGVSQSPSNKVTEKGKDVELRCDPISGHTALYWYRQSLGQGLEFLIYFQGNSAPDKSGLPSDRFSAERTGGSVSTLTIQRTQQEDSAVYLCASSFRTGYYEQYFGPGTRLTVT.

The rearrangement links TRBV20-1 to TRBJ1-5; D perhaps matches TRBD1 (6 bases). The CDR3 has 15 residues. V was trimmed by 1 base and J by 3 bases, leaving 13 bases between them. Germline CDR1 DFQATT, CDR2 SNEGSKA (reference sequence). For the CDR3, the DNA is TGCAGTGCTAGAGGGTCGCCAGGGGCCAATCAGCCCCAGCATTTT. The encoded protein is CSARGSPGANQPQHF.

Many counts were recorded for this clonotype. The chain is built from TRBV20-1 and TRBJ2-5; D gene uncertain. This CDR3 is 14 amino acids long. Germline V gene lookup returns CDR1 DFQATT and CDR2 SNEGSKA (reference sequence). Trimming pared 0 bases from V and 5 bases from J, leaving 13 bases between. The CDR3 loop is CSARDGRAGETQYF. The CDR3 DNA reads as TGCAGTGCTAGAGATGGACGAGCCGGGGAGACCCAGTACTTC.

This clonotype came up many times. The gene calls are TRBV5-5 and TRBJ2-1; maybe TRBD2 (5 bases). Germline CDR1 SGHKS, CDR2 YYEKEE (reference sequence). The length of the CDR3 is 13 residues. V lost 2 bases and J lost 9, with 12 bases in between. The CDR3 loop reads CASSFNSGAEQFF. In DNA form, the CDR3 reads TGTGCCAGCAGCTTTAACAGCGGCGCTGAGCAGTTCTTC.

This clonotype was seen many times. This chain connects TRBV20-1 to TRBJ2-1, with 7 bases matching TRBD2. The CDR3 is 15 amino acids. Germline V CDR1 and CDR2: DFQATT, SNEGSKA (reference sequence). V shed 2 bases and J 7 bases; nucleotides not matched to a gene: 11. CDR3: CSARFSYRGVNEQFF. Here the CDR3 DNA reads TGCAGTGCTAGATTCTCCTACCGGGGGGTGAATGAGCAGTTCTTC.

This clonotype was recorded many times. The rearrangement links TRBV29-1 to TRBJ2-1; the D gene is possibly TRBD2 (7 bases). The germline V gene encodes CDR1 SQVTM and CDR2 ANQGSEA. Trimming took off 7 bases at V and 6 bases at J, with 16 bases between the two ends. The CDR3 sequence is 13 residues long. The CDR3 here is CSAVGGGLNEQFF. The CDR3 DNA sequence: TGCAGCGCTGTCGGCGGGGGCCTCAATGAGCAGTTCTTC.

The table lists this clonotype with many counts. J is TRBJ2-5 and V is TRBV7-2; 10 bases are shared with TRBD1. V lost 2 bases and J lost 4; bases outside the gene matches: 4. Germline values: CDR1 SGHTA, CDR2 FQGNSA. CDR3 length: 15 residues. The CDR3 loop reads CASSLPTGGLETQYF. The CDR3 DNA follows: TGTGCCAGCAGCTTACCGACAGGGGGCTTAGAGACCCAGTACTTC.

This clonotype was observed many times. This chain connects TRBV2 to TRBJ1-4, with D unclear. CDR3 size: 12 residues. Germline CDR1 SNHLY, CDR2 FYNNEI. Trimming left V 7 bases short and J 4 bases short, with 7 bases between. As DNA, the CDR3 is TGTGCCAGCAATAGGGTTAATGAAAAACTGTTTTTT. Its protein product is CASNRVNEKLFF.

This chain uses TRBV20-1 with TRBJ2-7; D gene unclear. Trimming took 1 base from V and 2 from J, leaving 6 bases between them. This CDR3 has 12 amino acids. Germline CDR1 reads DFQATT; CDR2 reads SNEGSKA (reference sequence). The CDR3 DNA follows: TGCAGTGCTAGAGCGCCCCCCTACGAGCAGTACTTC. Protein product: CSARAPPYEQYF.

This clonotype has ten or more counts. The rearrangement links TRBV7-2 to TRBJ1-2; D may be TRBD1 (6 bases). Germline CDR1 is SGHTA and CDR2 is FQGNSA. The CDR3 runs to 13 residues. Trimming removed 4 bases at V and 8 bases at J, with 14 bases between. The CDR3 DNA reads TGTGCCAGCAGCTACAGGGTTGTGGGAGGCTACACCTTC. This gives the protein CASSYRVVGGYTF. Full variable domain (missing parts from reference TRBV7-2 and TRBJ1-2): GAGVSQSPSNKVTEKGKDVELRCDPISGHTALYWYRQSLGQGLEFLIYFQGNSAPDKSGLPSDRFSAERTGGSVSTLTIQRTQQEDSAVYLCASSYRVVGGYTFGSGTRLTVV.

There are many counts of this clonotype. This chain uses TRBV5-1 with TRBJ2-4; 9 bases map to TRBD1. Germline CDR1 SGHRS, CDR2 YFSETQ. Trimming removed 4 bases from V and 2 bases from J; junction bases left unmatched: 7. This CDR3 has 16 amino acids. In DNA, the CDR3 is TGCGCCAGCAGCCTCCGGACAGGGGTGTCCAAAAACATTCAGTACTTC. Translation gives CASSLRTGVSKNIQYF.

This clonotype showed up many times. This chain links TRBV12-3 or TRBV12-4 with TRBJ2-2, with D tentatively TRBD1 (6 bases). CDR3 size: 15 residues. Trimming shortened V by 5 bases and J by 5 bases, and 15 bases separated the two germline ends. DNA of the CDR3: TGTGCCAGCAGTGAACAGGGCCGGAGGACCGGGGAGCTGTTTTTT. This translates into CASSEQGRRTGELFF.

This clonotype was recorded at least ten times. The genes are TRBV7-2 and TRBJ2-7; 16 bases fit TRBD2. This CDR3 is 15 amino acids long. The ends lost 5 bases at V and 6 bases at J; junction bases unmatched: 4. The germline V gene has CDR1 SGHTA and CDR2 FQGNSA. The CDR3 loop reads CASSQGLAGGGEQYV. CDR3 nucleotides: TGTGCCAGCAGCCAGGGACTAGCGGGGGGGGGCGAGCAGTACGTC.

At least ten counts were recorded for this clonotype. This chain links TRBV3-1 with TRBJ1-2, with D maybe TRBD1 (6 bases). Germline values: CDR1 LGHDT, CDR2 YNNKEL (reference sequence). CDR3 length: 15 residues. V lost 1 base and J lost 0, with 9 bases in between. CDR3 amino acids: CASSQGGAPNYGYTF. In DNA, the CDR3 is TGTGCCAGCAGCCAAGGGGGGGCTCCTAACTATGGCTACACCTTC. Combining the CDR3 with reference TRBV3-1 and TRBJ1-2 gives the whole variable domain DTAVSQTPKYLVTQMGNDKSIKCEQNLGHDTMYWYKQDSKKFLKIMFSYNNKELIINETVPNRFSPKSPDKAHLNLHINSLELGDSAVYFCASSQGGAPNYGYTFGSGTRLTVV.

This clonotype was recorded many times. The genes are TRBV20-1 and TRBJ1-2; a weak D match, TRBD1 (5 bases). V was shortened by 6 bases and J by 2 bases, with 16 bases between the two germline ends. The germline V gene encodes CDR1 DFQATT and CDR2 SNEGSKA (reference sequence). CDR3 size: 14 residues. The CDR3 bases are TGCAGTGCAACCTCGGGGGACCGGAACTATGGCTACACCTTC. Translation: CSATSGDRNYGYTF.

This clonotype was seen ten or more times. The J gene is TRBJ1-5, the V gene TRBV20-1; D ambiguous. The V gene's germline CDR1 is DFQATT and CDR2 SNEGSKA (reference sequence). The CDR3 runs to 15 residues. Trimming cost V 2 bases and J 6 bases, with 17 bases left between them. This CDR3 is CSARIWGVGSQPQHF. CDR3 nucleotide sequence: TGCAGTGCTAGAATTTGGGGTGTGGGGAGTCAGCCCCAGCATTTT.

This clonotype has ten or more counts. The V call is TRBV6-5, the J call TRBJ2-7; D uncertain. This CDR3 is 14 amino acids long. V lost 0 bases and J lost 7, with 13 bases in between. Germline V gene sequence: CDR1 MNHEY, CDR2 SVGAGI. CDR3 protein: CASSYSTAQTEQYF. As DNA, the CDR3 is TGTGCCAGCAGTTACTCGACGGCCCAGACAGAGCAGTACTTC.

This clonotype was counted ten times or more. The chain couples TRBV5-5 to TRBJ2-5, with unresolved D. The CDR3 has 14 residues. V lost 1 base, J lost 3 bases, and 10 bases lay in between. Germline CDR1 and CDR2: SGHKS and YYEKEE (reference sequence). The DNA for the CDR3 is TGTGCCAGCAGCTTGATTTCAGGCGAAGAGACCCAGTACTTC. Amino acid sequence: CASSLISGEETQYF.

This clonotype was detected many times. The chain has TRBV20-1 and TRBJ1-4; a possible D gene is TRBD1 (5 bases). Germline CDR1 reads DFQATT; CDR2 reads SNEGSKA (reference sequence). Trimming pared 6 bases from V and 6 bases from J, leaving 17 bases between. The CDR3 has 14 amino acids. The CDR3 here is CSAALQVGDEKLFF. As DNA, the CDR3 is TGCAGTGCAGCCCTACAGGTGGGGGATGAAAAACTGTTTTTT.

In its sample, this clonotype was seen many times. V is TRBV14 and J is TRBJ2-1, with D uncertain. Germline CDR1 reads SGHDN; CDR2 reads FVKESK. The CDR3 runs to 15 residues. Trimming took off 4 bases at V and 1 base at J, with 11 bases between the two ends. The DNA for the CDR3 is TGTGCCAGCAGCCGGGTAGTAGGATCCTACAATGAGCAGTTCTTC. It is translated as CASSRVVGSYNEQFF.

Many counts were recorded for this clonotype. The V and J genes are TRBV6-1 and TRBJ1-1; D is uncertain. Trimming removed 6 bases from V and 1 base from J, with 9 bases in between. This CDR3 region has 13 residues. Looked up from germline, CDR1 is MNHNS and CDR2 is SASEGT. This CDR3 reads CASRALGNTEAFF. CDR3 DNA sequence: TGTGCCAGCAGGGCCCTGGGGAACACTGAAGCTTTCTTT.

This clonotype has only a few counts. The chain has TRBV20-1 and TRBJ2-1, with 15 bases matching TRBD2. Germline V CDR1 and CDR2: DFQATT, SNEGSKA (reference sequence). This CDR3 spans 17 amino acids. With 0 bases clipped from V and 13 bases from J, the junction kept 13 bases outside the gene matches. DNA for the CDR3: TGCAGTGCTAGAGATCGGGGTACCGGGACTAGCGGGGGGTCACAGTTCTTC. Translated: CSARDRGTGTSGGSQFF.

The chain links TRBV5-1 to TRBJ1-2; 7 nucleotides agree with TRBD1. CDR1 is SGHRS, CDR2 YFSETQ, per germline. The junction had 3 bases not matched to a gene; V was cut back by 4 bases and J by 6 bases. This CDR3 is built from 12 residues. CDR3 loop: CASSAQGHGYTF. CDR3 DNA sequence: TGCGCCAGCAGCGCACAGGGGCATGGCTACACCTTC.

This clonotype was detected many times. The CDR3 DNA is TGTGCCAGCAGCGTAGACCACGCTGGGAGCGGGGAGCTGTTTTTT. Translation gives CASSVDHAGSGELFF. The rearrangement uses TRBV9 and TRBJ2-2, with a possible D match to TRBD2 (5 bases). This CDR3 is 15 amino acids long. Trimming left V 0 bases short and J 7 bases short, with 13 bases between. The germline V gene has CDR1 SGDLS and CDR2 YYNGEE.

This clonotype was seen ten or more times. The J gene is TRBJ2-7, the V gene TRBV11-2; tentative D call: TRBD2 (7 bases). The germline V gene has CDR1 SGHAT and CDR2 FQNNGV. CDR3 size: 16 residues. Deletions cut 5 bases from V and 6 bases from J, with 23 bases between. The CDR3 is CASSRAHEGGGGEQYF. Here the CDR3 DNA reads TGTGCCAGCAGCCGAGCCCACGAGGGGGGGGGAGGCGAGCAGTACTTC.